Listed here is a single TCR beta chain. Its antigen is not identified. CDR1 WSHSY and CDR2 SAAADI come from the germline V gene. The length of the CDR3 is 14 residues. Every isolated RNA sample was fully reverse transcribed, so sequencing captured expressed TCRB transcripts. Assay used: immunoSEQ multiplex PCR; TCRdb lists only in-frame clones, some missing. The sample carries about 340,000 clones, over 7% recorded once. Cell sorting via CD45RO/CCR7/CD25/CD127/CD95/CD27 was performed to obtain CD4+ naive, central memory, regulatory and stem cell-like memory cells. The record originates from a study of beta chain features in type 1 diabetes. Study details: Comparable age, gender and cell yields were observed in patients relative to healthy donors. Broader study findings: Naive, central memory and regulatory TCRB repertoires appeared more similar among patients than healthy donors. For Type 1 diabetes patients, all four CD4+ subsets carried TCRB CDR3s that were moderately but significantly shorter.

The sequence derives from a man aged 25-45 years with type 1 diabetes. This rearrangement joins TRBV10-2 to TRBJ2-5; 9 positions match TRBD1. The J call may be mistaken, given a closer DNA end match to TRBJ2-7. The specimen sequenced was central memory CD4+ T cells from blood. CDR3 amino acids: CASSVPGQGHEQYF. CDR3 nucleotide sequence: TGCGCCAGCAGCGTCCCGGGACAGGGCCACGAGCAGTACTTC.